One and the same sample provided the 22 T cell receptor beta chains below, sequenced in a study of T cells after yellow fever vaccination. TCRdb called the 5' RACE reads again in MiXCR, with one record for every CDR3 protein. The sample yields over 300,000 distinct CDR3 sequences, around 4% seen once. Sequencing used PBMCs, obtained on the day of the yellow fever booster vaccination. The receptors shown here come from a man aged 18-30 years who received the YFV17D yellow fever vaccine.

The genes are TRBV6-4 and TRBJ2-1; 11 bases align to TRBD2. The CDR3 consists of 14 residues. Germline assignment: CDR1 MRHNA and CDR2 SNTAGT. The J segment lost 6 bases and the V segment lost 4 bases, leaving 2 bases of the junction unmatched. CDR3 protein: CASSVTSGVNEQFF. The CDR3 region has the DNA TGTGCCAGCAGTGTGACTAGCGGGGTCAATGAGCAGTTCTTC.

In this sample, this clonotype turned up many times. The genes are TRBV5-1 and TRBJ2-1; a possible D gene is TRBD2 (6 bases). Germline V gene lookup returns CDR1 SGHRS and CDR2 YFSETQ. The CDR3 sequence is 14 residues long. Trimming removed 0 bases at V and 7 bases at J, with 11 bases between. The CDR3 DNA reads TGCGCCAGCAGCTTGGCCGCGGAGGGGAATGAGCAGTTCTTC. Translating it yields CASSLAAEGNEQFF.

In this sample, this clonotype turned up a few times. The V gene is TRBV3-1, the J gene TRBJ2-3; tentatively, D is TRBD1 (5 bases). CDR3 length: 15 residues. V lost 1 base to trimming and J lost 0 bases, with 8 bases between them. Germline assignment: CDR1 LGHDT and CDR2 YNNKEL (reference sequence). The CDR3 loop reads CASSQVTASTDTQYF. The CDR3 bases are TGTGCCAGCAGCCAAGTGACAGCTAGCACAGATACGCAGTATTTT.

V usage is TRBV7-9 and J usage is TRBJ1-5; tentatively, D is TRBD1 (6 bases). CDR1 is SEHNR, CDR2 FQNEAQ, per germline (reference sequence). The CDR3 is 13 residues long. V was cut by 8 bases and J by 5 bases, with 13 bases left in between. In DNA form, the CDR3 reads TGTGCCAGCGCTCGGGGGCAATATCAGCCCCAGCATTTT. Translating it yields CASARGQYQPQHF.

This chain links TRBV15 with TRBJ1-2, with 9 bases fitting TRBD1. With V trimmed by 3 bases and J by 3 bases, 8 bases remained unmatched. Germline CDR1 is LNHNV and CDR2 is YYDKDF (reference sequence). This CDR3 region has 16 residues. The CDR3 protein is CATSRERDRVDYGYTF. Written as DNA, the CDR3 is TGTGCCACCAGCAGGGAACGGGACAGGGTAGACTATGGCTACACCTTC. The full variable domain, its missing parts supplied by reference TRBV15 and TRBJ1-2, is DAMVIQNPRYQVTQFGKPVTLSCSQTLNHNVMYWYQQKSSQAPKLLFHYYDKDFNNEADTPDNFQSRRPNTSFCFLDIRSPGLGDTAMYLCATSRERDRVDYGYTFGSGTRLTVV.

This clonotype was detected ten times or more. The CDR3 bases are TGTGCCAGCAGCAACCATAGCGGGGGGGACTACGAGCAGTACTTC. Translating gives CASSNHSGGDYEQYF. The chain is built from TRBV7-3 and TRBJ2-7, with 11 bases identical to TRBD2. V was clipped by 5 bases and J by 3 bases; unmatched bases: 6. The CDR3 sequence is 15 residues long. Looked up from germline, CDR1 is SGHTA and CDR2 is FQGTGA.

This rearrangement joins TRBV10-3 to TRBJ2-1; D may correspond to TRBD1 or TRBD2 (5 bases each). Looked up from germline, CDR1 is ENHRY and CDR2 is SYGVKD. CDR3 length: 14 amino acids. V gave up 4 bases and J gave up 3 bases, with 10 bases separating them. In DNA form, the CDR3 reads TGTGCCATCAGTGGGGGACCAAACTACAATGAGCAGTTCTTC. The encoded protein is CAISGGPNYNEQFF.

At least ten counts were recorded for this clonotype. The V call is TRBV5-1, the J call TRBJ2-5, with 11 bases fitting TRBD2. This CDR3 region has 15 residues. CDR1 is SGHRS and CDR2 is YFSETQ in the germline V gene. Trimming removed 3 bases from V and 4 bases from J; junction bases left unmatched: 5. The CDR3 loop reads CASSSVLAGGETQYF. As DNA, the CDR3 is TGCGCCAGCAGCTCAGTCCTAGCGGGGGGAGAGACCCAGTACTTC.

This clonotype has a count of ten or more. This rearrangement joins TRBV4-1 to TRBJ1-6; weak D call: TRBD1 (6 bases). V was trimmed by 2 bases and J by 7 bases, leaving 18 bases between them. The V gene's germline CDR1 is MGHRA and CDR2 YSYEKL. The CDR3 is 17 residues long. This chain's CDR3 is CASSQRGGGLGNSPLHF. In DNA form, the CDR3 reads TGCGCCAGCAGCCAAAGAGGAGGGGGGCTGGGGAATTCACCCCTCCACTTT.

This clonotype has at least ten counts. The chain recombines TRBV20-1 with TRBJ1-2, with D unclear. Trimming took off 5 bases at V and 0 bases at J, with 10 bases between the two ends. Germline V CDR1 and CDR2: DFQATT, SNEGSKA (reference sequence). The CDR3 has 13 residues. The DNA of the CDR3 is TGCAGTGCTGCTAGGGCTGCTAACTATGGCTACACCTTC. This gives the protein CSAARAANYGYTF.

Regarding this clonotype: It is unclear where the CDR3 begins or ends on the DNA, so no DNA is shown, and the CDR3 is as TCRdb lists it. This chain connects TRBV7-5 to TRBJ2-2; the table gives TRBD1 as D, unverified against the DNA. TRBV7-5 counts as a pseudogene. The CDR3 is 18 residues long, counting both termini. CDR3 residues: CISVPEAPTRQDTGELFF.

This clonotype was seen repeatedly, ten times or more. This chain connects TRBV7-6 to TRBJ2-7; weak D call: TRBD1 (5 bases). V lost 5 bases and J lost 1, with 12 bases in between. This CDR3 has 14 amino acids. Germline lookup yields CDR1 SGHVS and CDR2 FNYEAQ. The CDR3 loop is CASSSLDSSYEQYF. In nucleotides, the CDR3 is TGTGCCAGCAGCAGCCTCGACAGTTCCTACGAGCAGTACTTC.

This clonotype appeared many times. The rearrangement joins TRBV3-1 to TRBJ2-5, with D tentatively TRBD1 (6 bases). The germline V gene encodes CDR1 LGHDT and CDR2 YNNKEL (reference sequence). The CDR3 covers 12 residues. Trimming stripped 8 bases from V and 3 bases from J, with 10 bases between. CDR3 DNA: TGTGCCAGCGGATACAGGGAAGAGACCCAGTACTTC. This translates into CASGYREETQYF.

This clonotype came up many times. This chain joins TRBV7-2 and TRBJ1-1, with D perhaps matching TRBD1 (6 bases). V was cut by 4 bases and J by 1 base, with 13 bases left in between. Germline CDR1 and CDR2: SGHTA and FQGNSA. There are 15 residues in the CDR3. The CDR3 DNA is TGTGCCAGCAGCTCCGAAGGGGGAGGGAACACTGAAGCTTTCTTT. Protein product: CASSSEGGGNTEAFF.

This clonotype was found many times. The chain recombines TRBV24-1 with TRBJ2-7, with D possibly being TRBD1 or TRBD2 (5 bases each). Germline CDR1 and CDR2: KGHDR and SFDVKD. This CDR3 comprises 14 residues. V was trimmed by 2 bases and J by 4 bases, leaving 11 bases between them. The CDR3 sequence: CATSDSQGPYEQYV. The CDR3 nucleotides read TGTGCCACCAGTGATTCCCAGGGACCTTACGAGCAGTACGTC.

This clonotype was observed at least ten times. The rearrangement uses TRBV7-2 and TRBJ2-2, with TRBD1 as a possible D gene (6 bases). The germline gives CDR1 SGHTA, CDR2 FQGNSA. Trimming removed 6 bases at V and 0 bases at J, with 11 bases between. The CDR3 has 15 amino acids. The CDR3 DNA sequence: TGTGCCAGCAGGATACAGGGCACGAACACCGGGGAGCTGTTTTTT. This sequence encodes CASRIQGTNTGELFF. The full variable domain, its missing parts supplied by reference TRBV7-2 and TRBJ2-2, is GAGVSQSPSNKVTEKGKDVELRCDPISGHTALYWYRQSLGQGLEFLIYFQGNSAPDKSGLPSDRFSAERTGGSVSTLTIQRTQQEDSAVYLCASRIQGTNTGELFFGEGSRLTVL.

Only a few counts were recorded for this clonotype. The chain joins TRBV20-1 to TRBJ1-1; possible D gene TRBD1, 5 bases. Germline V gene data show CDR1 as DFQATT and CDR2 as SNEGSKA (reference sequence). Trimming left V 5 bases short and J 1 base short, with 14 bases between. The CDR3 sequence is 14 residues long. In nucleotides, the CDR3 is TGCAGTGCTGGGGGAGGCAACTCGAACACTGAAGCTTTCTTT. Translated: CSAGGGNSNTEAFF.

J is TRBJ2-1 and V is TRBV12-3 or TRBV12-4; TRBD2 matches 9 bases. The CDR3 contains 16 residues. Unmatched junction bases numbered 4, after V lost 0 bases and J lost 4 bases. The CDR3 is CASSLAPSGAYNEQFF. In DNA, the CDR3 is TGTGCCAGCAGTTTAGCCCCTAGCGGGGCGTACAATGAGCAGTTCTTC.

This clonotype was detected ten times or more. This sequence joins TRBV12-5 and TRBJ2-1; D not resolved. V was trimmed by 1 base and J by 10 bases, leaving 11 bases between them. The CDR3 totals 13 residues. CDR1 LGHNT and CDR2 FRNRAP come from the germline V gene. CDR3 DNA: TGTGCTAGTGGTTTGGAACTCAGAAGGGAGCAGTTCTTC. It translates to CASGLELRREQFF.

This clonotype was counted at least ten times. V is TRBV5-5 and J is TRBJ1-5, with 10 positions matching TRBD1. The CDR3 extends over 14 amino acids. V was pared by 4 bases and J by 5 bases, with 3 bases of the junction left unmatched. Germline lookup yields CDR1 SGHKS and CDR2 YYEKEE (reference sequence). This CDR3 reads CASSAGQGYQPQHF. CDR3 DNA: TGTGCCAGCAGCGCGGGACAGGGGTATCAGCCCCAGCATTTT.

At least ten counts were recorded for this clonotype. The rearrangement uses TRBV7-2 and TRBJ2-7; a possible D gene is TRBD2 (6 bases). Germline CDR1 SGHTA, CDR2 FQGNSA. Trimming left V 7 bases short and J 0 bases short, with 16 bases between. This CDR3 is 15 amino acids long. The CDR3 DNA reads as TGTGCCAGCACCCCGGGCGGGGTCAGCTCCTACGAGCAGTACTTC. Translated: CASTPGGVSSYEQYF.

This clonotype turned up a few times. The chain combines TRBV6-5 with TRBJ1-2, with D unresolved. V dropped 0 bases and J dropped 8 bases, with 10 bases sitting between them. The germline gives CDR1 MNHEY, CDR2 SVGAGI. The CDR3 has 13 amino acids. The CDR3 sequence: CASSYSIQMGYTF. In nucleotides, the CDR3 is TGTGCCAGCAGTTACTCGATACAGATGGGCTACACCTTC.